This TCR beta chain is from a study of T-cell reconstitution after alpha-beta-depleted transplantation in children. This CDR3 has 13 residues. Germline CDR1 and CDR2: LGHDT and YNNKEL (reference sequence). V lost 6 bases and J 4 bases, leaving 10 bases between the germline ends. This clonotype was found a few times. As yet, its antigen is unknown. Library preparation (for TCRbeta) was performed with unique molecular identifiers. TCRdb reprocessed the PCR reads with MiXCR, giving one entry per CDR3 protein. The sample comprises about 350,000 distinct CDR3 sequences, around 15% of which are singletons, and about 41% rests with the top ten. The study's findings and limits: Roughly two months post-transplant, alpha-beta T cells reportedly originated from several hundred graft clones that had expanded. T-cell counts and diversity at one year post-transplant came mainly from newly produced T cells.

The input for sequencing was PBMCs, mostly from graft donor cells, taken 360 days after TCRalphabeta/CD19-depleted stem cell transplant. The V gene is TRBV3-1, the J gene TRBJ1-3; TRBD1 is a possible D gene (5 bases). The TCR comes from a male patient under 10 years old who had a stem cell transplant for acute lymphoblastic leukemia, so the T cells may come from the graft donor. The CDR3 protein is CASRGVGGNTIYF. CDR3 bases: TGTGCCAGCAGGGGGGTGGGCGGAAACACCATATATTTT.